The 3 T cell receptor beta chains in this list originate from one sample, sequenced in a study of T-cell memory formation after mild COVID-19. TCRdb fed the 5' RACE reads into MiXCR, producing one record per CDR3 protein. In the table there are 30,000 to 50,000 distinct CDR3 sequences, roughly 6.1% of which are singletons. The sample was PBMCs or a T cell subset sorted from them (not recorded which). The receptor set was obtained from an adult who had mild COVID-19 (a few samples of this study predate the infection). Cell type and time point are not known.

This clonotype came up a few times. The genes are TRBV27 and TRBJ1-6; D call uncertain. The germline gives CDR1 MNHEY, CDR2 SMNVEV (reference sequence). V gave up 5 bases and J gave up 13 bases, with 6 bases separating them. The CDR3 is made up of 10 amino acids. Here the CDR3 DNA reads TGTGCCAGCAGTCCCTTCCCCCTCCACTTT. Protein: CASSPFPLHF.

In its sample, this clonotype ranks as medium-sized (0.01 to 0.1%). CDR3 residues: CSARESGRGNEQFF. DNA for the CDR3: TGCAGTGCTAGAGAAAGCGGGAGGGGAAATGAGCAGTTCTTC. V is TRBV20-1 and J is TRBJ2-1, with TRBD2 matching over 10 bases. The CDR3 is made up of 14 amino acids. The V gene's germline CDR1 is DFQATT and CDR2 SNEGSKA (reference sequence). V shed 0 bases and J 7 bases; nucleotides not matched to a gene: 3.

This chain joins TRBV11-2 and TRBJ2-5, with TRBD2 matching over 9 bases. The V gene's germline CDR1 is SGHAT and CDR2 FQNNGV. J was trimmed by 5 bases and V by 4 bases; bases with no gene match: 14. The CDR3 is made up of 17 amino acids. The CDR3 DNA follows: TGTGCCAGCAGCTCTCGGAGGGCTAGCGGGATGAAGGAGACCCAGTACTTC. This codes for CASSSRRASGMKETQYF.